The present T cell receptor (beta chain) was sequenced within a study of cytomegalovirus exposure and HLA in healthy donors. In the PCR, 60 Vbeta and 13 Jbeta primers were used. The protocol was immunoSEQ multiplex PCR, while the TCRdb copy is restricted to in-frame clones and leaves out a portion. The sample has about 39,000 clones. Sequencing input: PBMCs. The receptor comes from a male donor in good health and CMV-seronegative.

The DNA of the CDR3 is TGTGCCAGCAGTTCCCGCCCTCACAGGTACGATGAGCAGTTCTTC. Its translation: CASSSRPHRYDEQFF. The rearrangement uses TRBV27 and TRBJ2-1, with D possibly being TRBD1 (5 bases). Germline CDR1 is MNHEY and CDR2 is SMNVEV (reference sequence). V was cut by 4 bases and J by 8 bases, with 18 bases left in between. The CDR3 has 15 residues.